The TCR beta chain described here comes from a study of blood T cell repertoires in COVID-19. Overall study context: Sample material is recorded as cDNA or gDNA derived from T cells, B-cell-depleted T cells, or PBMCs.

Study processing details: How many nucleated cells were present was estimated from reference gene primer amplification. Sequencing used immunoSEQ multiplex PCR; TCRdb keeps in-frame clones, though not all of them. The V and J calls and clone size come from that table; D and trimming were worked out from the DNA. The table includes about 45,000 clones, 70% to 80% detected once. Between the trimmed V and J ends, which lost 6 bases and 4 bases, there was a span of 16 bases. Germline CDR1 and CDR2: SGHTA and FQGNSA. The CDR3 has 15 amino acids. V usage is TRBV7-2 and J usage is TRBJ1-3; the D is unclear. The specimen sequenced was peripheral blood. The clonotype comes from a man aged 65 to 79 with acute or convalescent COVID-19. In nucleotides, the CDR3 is TGTGCCAGCAGTTCGCGGCCCGGACTGGGAAACACCATATATTTT. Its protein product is CASSSRPGLGNTIYF.